This TCR beta chain comes out of a study of CD8+CD57+ T cells in acquired aplastic anemia. About the study: Each DNA sample taken from sorted CD4+ and CD8+ cells came to about 3 ug on average. Whole-study results and caveats: Between the patient and control groups, CD8+ Simpson's diversity did not differ significantly.

TCR beta VDJ and CDR3 profiling used genomic DNA as template. TCRdb reprocessed the reads with MiXCR, giving one entry per CDR3 protein. The sample lists some 82,000 distinct CDR3 sequences; under 50% were seen once. On this clonotype: Its antigen is still unknown.

V shed 0 bases, J shed 2 bases, and the junction held 1 base outside the gene matches. CDR3 length: 15 amino acids. Germline V gene sequence: CDR1 SGDLS, CDR2 YYNGEE. Sequenced input: sorted CD4+, CD8+, or CD8+CD57+ T cells (not recorded which) from PBMCs. This chain uses TRBV9 with TRBJ2-3, with 9 bases fitting TRBD2. The clonotype comes from a human donor in good health, serving as a control. Here the CDR3 DNA reads TGTGCCAGCAGCGTAGGACTAGCGGACACAGATACGCAGTATTTT. Amino acids: CASSVGLADTDTQYF.